This is a list of T cell receptor beta chains from one sample in a study of T cell responses to AZD1222 COVID-19 vaccine. The data were produced by immunoSEQ multiplex PCR, yet TCRdb's version contains in-frame clones alone and is incomplete. The data contain some 120,000 clones, less than 95% of them singletons. The sequencing used peripheral blood, collected on day 0 of AZD1222 vaccination. The receptors originated from an adult in good health. CDR3s include the opening cysteine and the closing phenylalanine or tryptophan. The D gene is left open where the match is weak. A clone size is listed for some rows: how often the clone was seen (once, few, many), or a class if it is expanded.

j_call d_call v_call clone_size cdr3_length cdr3_nt cdr3_aa
TRBJ1-2 TRBD1 TRBV28 . 14 TGTGCCAGCCGGCCCCCCGGACAGGTTGGTGGCTACACCTTC CASRPPGQVGGYTF
TRBJ1-5 . TRBV18 few 16 TGTGCCAGCTCACCACCGAGTGGACCGGGCAATCAGCCCCAGCATTTT CASSPPSGPGNQPQHF
TRBJ2-7 . TRBV5-5 . 14 TGTGCCAGCAGCGGAATACAAGAAACCTACGAGCAGTACTTC CASSGIQETYEQYF
TRBJ1-5 . TRBV11-2 . 15 TGTGCCAGCAGCCCTTCTCTCGATAGCAATCAGCCCCAGCATTTT CASSPSLDSNQPQHF
TRBJ1-1 TRBD1 TRBV27 . 13 TGTGCCAGCAGACAGGGGGCGAACACTGAAGCTTTCTTT CASRQGANTEAFF
TRBJ1-2 . TRBV7-2 . 13 TGTGCCAGCAGCCCCGGGGGTCCCTATGGCTACACCTTC CASSPGGPYGYTF
TRBJ2-3 TRBD1 TRBV11-2 . 15 TGTGCCAGCAGCCTTTGGACAGGGGGCACAGATACGCAGTATTTT CASSLWTGGTDTQYF
TRBJ2-2 TRBD1 TRBV5-1 . 17 TGCGCCAGCAGCTCCAAAGGACAGGGCATCGGCCGCGGGGAGCTGTTTTTT CASSSKGQGIGRGELFF
TRBJ1-2 TRBD1 TRBV6-5 once 14 TGTGCCAGGCGACCGACAGGGCGGAACTATGGCTACACCTTC CARRPTGRNYGYTF
TRBJ2-2 . TRBV30 . 12 TGTGCCTGGACTAGAGGCACCGGGGAGCTGTTTTTT CAWTRGTGELFF
TRBJ2-5 TRBD1 TRBV7-7 . 15 TGTGCTAGCAGCTTAGATGGACAGGCCCAAGAGACCCAGTACTTC CASSLDGQAQETQYF
TRBJ1-1 . TRBV24-1 . 12 TGTGCCACCAGTGATTTAAAACAGCAAGCTTTCTTT CATSDLKQQAFF
TRBJ2-3 TRBD2 TRBV27 . 14 TGTGCCAGCAGTATGGTGGGGGGGGGAGATACGCAGTATTTT CASSMVGGGDTQYF
TRBJ2-7 TRBD2 TRBV4-2 few 16 TGTGCCAGCAGCCTTTCGCGGGGAGGGGAGTTCTACGAGCAGTACTTC CASSLSRGGEFYEQYF
TRBJ2-1 . TRBV9 . 13 TGTGCCAGCAGCGAAACAGGGCGAGTTGAGCAGTTCTTC CASSETGRVEQFF
TRBJ1-5 . TRBV12-2 . 14 TGTGCAAGTCGCTTAGCGACCACTTATCAGCCCCAGCATTTT CASRLATTYQPQHF
TRBJ1-6 . TRBV7-8 . 15 TGTGCCAGCAGCTTTAGTCGGGGCTATAATTCACCCCTCCACTTT CASSFSRGYNSPLHF
TRBJ1-1 . TRBV6-5 . 12 TGTGCCAGCAGCCGCGGGGTCACTGAAGCTTTCTTT CASSRGVTEAFF
TRBJ1-4 TRBD1 TRBV27 . 14 TGTGCCAGCAGCCGGGACAGGCTAACTGAAAAACTGTTTTTT CASSRDRLTEKLFF
TRBJ1-1 . TRBV3-1/TRBV3-2 once 16 TGTGCCAGCAGCCGACGAACGGGTTGGGAACACACTGAAGCTTTCTTT CASSRRTGWEHTEAFF
TRBJ1-5 . TRBV7-6 . 15 TGTGCCAGCAGCTTAGGCGGGGGCTTCAATCAGCCCCAGCATTTT CASSLGGGFNQPQHF
TRBJ2-7 . TRBV12-3/TRBV12-4 . 13 TGTGCCAGCGGCGGGGCATTATTTTACGAGCAGTACTTC CASGGALFYEQYF
TRBJ2-1 . TRBV7-2 . 16 TGTGCCAGCAGCTTATTCGGGGGATCAACCTACAATGAGCAGTTCTTC CASSLFGGSTYNEQFF
TRBJ2-7 TRBD1 TRBV11-2 . 15 TGTGCCAGCAGCCCGAGACAGGGTAACTCCTACGAGCAGTACTTC CASSPRQGNSYEQYF
TRBJ2-3 TRBD1 TRBV2 . 14 TGTGCCGGACGGACAGGGGTTCTCACAGATACGCAGTATTTT CAGRTGVLTDTQYF
TRBJ2-2 . TRBV3-1/TRBV3-2 . 14 TGTGCCAGCAGCCAAGTCCCGAACACCGGGGAGCTGTTTTTT CASSQVPNTGELFF
TRBJ1-1 . TRBV6-5 . 14 TGTGCCAGCAGTAAGGACAGACTGAACACTGAAGCTTTCTTT CASSKDRLNTEAFF
TRBJ2-1 TRBD1 TRBV7-3 once 17 TGTGCCAGCAGCTTAAAAGGGTGGGGGACAGGGGAGGATGAGCAGTTCTTC CASSLKGWGTGEDEQFF
TRBJ1-5 . TRBV6-5 . 13 TGTGCCAGCAGCATAGGGGTCGGTCAGCCCCAGCATTTT CASSIGVGQPQHF
TRBJ2-7 . TRBV5-5 . 14 TGTGCCAGCAGCGTAAATACCGACTCCTACGAGCAGTACTTC CASSVNTDSYEQYF
TRBJ2-2 TRBD2 TRBV2 . 21 TGTGCCAGCAGTGAATCCCCCTTTTGGGGCAGCGGGAGGGCCAACACCGGGGAGCTGTTTTTT CASSESPFWGSGRANTGELFF
TRBJ2-1 TRBD1 TRBV18 . 16 TGTGCCAGCTCACCCCGCGGGACAGGGTACGACAATGAGCAGTTCTTC CASSPRGTGYDNEQFF
TRBJ2-6 . TRBV18 . 15 TGTGCCAGCTCACCACGGGACTCTGGGGCCAACGTCCTGACTTTC CASSPRDSGANVLTF
TRBJ2-7 . TRBV27 . 12 TGTGCCAGCAGTTTAGGGATGGGAGAGCAGTACTTC CASSLGMGEQYF
TRBJ1-1 . TRBV6-1 . 13 TGTGCCAGCAGTGAGGCTCTAAACACTGAAGCTTTCTTT CASSEALNTEAFF
TRBJ1-4 . TRBV14 . 14 TGTGCCAGCAGCCAAGTTGAAATGTCAGGATTACGGGCTTTT CASSQVEMSGLRAF
TRBJ1-5 . TRBV19 . 14 TGTGCCAGTAGTATCCCGGACAGCAATCAGCCCCAGCATTTT CASSIPDSNQPQHF
TRBJ1-6 TRBD1 TRBV6-6 . 15 TGTGCCAGCAGTCCTTTGGGACAGGCGAATTCACCCCTCCACTTT CASSPLGQANSPLHF
TRBJ2-1 . TRBV30 . 12 TGTGCCTGGAGTGTAGCGGCCCGGGAGCAGTTCTTC CAWSVAAREQFF
TRBJ1-1 . TRBV20-1 once 12 TGCAGTGCTAGTGGGGGTGGCACTGAAGCTTTCTTT CSASGGGTEAFF
TRBJ2-7 . TRBV6-6 . 11 TGTGCCACAGGCTGGAAGGTGGAGCAGTACTTC CATGWKVEQYF
TRBJ2-6 TRBD1 TRBV19 . 17 TGTGCCAGTAGTCCCGGGACAGGGTTTACTGGGGCCAACGTCCTGACTTTC CASSPGTGFTGANVLTF
TRBJ1-2 . TRBV29-1 . 13 TGCAGCGTTGCACAGGGCCAGAACTATGGCTACACCTTC CSVAQGQNYGYTF
TRBJ2-1 TRBD2 TRBV11-3 once 15 TGTGCCAGCAGCCCCGGGAGGGACTCGGACAATGAGCAGTTCTTC CASSPGRDSDNEQFF
TRBJ1-1 . TRBV11-2 . 15 TGTGCCAGCAGCTTAGATCGGGGACCAAACACTGAAGCTTTCTTT CASSLDRGPNTEAFF
TRBJ1-4 . TRBV9 . 15 TGTGCCAGCAGCGTAGCCGGGGCCATCTATGAAAAACTGTTTTTT CASSVAGAIYEKLFF
TRBJ1-6 . TRBV7-5 . 18 TGTGCCAGAAGCCTACCGAAACCTACAGGGGCGACCAATTCACCCCTCCACTTT CARSLPKPTGATNSPLHF
TRBJ1-1 . TRBV5-3 . 15 TGTGCCAGAAGCTTGACTATTTACTCGCCGGGTGAAGCTTTCTTT CARSLTIYSPGEAFF
TRBJ1-3 . TRBV9 few 15 TGTGCCAGCAGCGTAAGTCCGGGATCTGGAAACACCATATATTTT CASSVSPGSGNTIYF
TRBJ2-2 . TRBV3-1/TRBV3-2 once 13 TGTGCCAGCAGCCAAGAGCGGAGGGGGGAGCTGTTTTTT CASSQERRGELFF
TRBJ2-5 . TRBV7-8 once 16 TGTGCCAGCAGCACCCTCGCCGGGCAGGCTGGAGAGACCCAGTACTTC CASSTLAGQAGETQYF
TRBJ1-1 . TRBV2 few 14 TGTGCCAGCAGCTTGGGGACGATTGATCGTAAAGCTTTCTTT CASSLGTIDRKAFF
TRBJ2-1 . TRBV9 . 12 TGTGCCAGCAGCGTAGGGACCAATGAGCAGTTCTTC CASSVGTNEQFF
TRBJ1-3 TRBD1 TRBV2 once 14 TGTGCCAGCGGTAGACAGGGCTCTGGAAACACCATATATTTT CASGRQGSGNTIYF
TRBJ2-1 TRBD1 TRBV12-5 . 12 TGTGCTAGTGGTTCCCAGGGGGATGAGCAGTTCTTC CASGSQGDEQFF
TRBJ1-2 . TRBV2 . 14 TGTGCCAGCAGTAGGACGGTTTCTAACTATGGCTACACCTTC CASSRTVSNYGYTF
TRBJ1-2 . TRBV3-1/TRBV3-2 . 14 TGTGCCAGCAGCCAAGAGGTCACAGCCTATGGCTACACCTTC CASSQEVTAYGYTF
TRBJ1-1 . TRBV4-1 . 14 TGCGCCAGCAGCCAAGGGACAGCAAACACTGAAGCTTTCTTT CASSQGTANTEAFF
TRBJ1-2 . TRBV6-6 . 12 TGTGCCAGCAGTCGACCTGAGGGTGGCTACACCTTC CASSRPEGGYTF
TRBJ1-2 . TRBV6-6 . 14 TGTGCCAGCAGTTATGGCGGGGGCGCCTATGGCTACACCTTC CASSYGGGAYGYTF